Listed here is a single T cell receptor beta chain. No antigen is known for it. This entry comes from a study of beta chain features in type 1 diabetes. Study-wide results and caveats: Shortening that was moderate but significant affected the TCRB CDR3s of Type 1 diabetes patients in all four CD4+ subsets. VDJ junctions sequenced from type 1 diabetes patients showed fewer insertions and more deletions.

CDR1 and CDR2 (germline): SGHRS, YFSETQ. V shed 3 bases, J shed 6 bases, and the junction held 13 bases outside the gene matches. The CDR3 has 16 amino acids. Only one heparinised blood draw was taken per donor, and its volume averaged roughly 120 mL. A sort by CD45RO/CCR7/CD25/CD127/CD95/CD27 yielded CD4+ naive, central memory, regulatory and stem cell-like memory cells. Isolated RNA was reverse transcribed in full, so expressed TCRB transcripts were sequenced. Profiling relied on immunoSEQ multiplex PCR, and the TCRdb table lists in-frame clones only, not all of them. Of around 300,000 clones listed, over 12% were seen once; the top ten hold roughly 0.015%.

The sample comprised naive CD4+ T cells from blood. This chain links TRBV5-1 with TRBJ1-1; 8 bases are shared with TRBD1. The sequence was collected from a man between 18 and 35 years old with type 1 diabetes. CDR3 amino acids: CASSSDPNRGFAEAFF. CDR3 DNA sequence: TGCGCCAGCAGCTCGGATCCGAACAGGGGGTTCGCTGAAGCTTTCTTT.